This T cell receptor beta chain was sequenced during a study of blood T cell repertoires in COVID-19. This clone was seen a few times. V lost 4 bases to trimming and J lost 5 bases; unmatched junction nucleotides: 4. This CDR3 is 15 amino acids long. CDR1 and CDR2 (germline): SNHLY, FYNNEI. Using immunoSEQ multiplex PCR, the repertoire was profiled, and TCRdb retains in-frame clones only, with some absent. This repertoire shows a few hundred thousand clones, roughly 89% found once; its top ten account for less than 2.5%. This TCR was sampled from a man between 45 and 60 years old with acute or convalescent COVID-19. V is TRBV2 and J is TRBJ1-5; 11 bases map to TRBD1. The specimen sequenced was peripheral blood. In nucleotides, the CDR3 is TGTGCCAGCAGTGGGACAGGGGGCTGGTATCAGCCCCAGCATTTT. This gives the protein CASSGTGGWYQPQHF. The whole variable domain, filled in from reference TRBV2 and TRBJ1-5, reads EPEVTQTPSHQVTQMGQEVILRCVPISNHLYFYWYRQILGQKVEFLVSFYNNEISEKSEIFDDQFSVERPDGSNFTLKIRSTKLEDSAMYFCASSGTGGWYQPQHFGDGTRLSIL.